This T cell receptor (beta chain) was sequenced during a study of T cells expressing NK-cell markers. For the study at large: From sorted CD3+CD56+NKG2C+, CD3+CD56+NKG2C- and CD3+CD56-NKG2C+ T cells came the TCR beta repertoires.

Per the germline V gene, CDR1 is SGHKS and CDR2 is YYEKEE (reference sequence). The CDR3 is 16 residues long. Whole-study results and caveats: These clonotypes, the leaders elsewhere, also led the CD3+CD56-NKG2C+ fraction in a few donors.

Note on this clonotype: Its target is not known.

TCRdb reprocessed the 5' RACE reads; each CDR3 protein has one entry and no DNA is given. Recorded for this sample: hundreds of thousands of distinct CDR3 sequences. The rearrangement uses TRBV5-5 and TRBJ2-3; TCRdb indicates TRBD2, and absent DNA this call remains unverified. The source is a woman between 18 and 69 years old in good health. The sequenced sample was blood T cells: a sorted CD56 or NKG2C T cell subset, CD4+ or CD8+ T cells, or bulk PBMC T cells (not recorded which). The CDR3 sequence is CASSLVLAGDTDTQYF.